This T cell receptor (beta chain) emerged from a study of CD4 and CD8 cells across lung adenocarcinoma regions (dated 2018 in TCRdb). With regard to the full study: To look at intratumor heterogeneity in the T cell receptor repertoire, the study compared tumor centers against tumor margins.

The library was built by means of PCR. Sequencing used a HiSeq X Ten. TCRdb handled the public reads itself, with Q25 trimming in fastp and clone calling in MiXCR, and kept productive beta chains. Rows with a matching CDR3 protein are joined into one entry that keeps the most common DNA and genes. The sample profile shows 9,500 to 12,000 distinct CDR3 sequences; roughly 51% of them were found once. The ten most abundant clones make up more than 30% of the sample. The donors were patients who had localized lung adenocarcinoma, which is a subtype of non-small cell lung cancer. Samples were obtained from the margins of localized lung adenocarcinomas. For TCR repertoire analysis, CD8+ T cells taken from tumor tissue were profiled apart from CD4+ T cells. This clonotype has at least ten counts. Its antigen remains unidentified. No much larger clone exists at a distance of one base, and base qualities are not known.

The CDR3 contains 14 residues, cysteine and phenylalanine counted. The CDR3 DNA has 42 bases and is translated from base 1. The junction shows trimming of 6 bases on V and 1 base on J, plus 12 bases between the germline ends. CDR1 is given as MRHNA and CDR2 as SNTAGT, both from the germline V gene. Sequencing was done on a sample of CD8+ T cells from the margin of a lung tumor. In the paper's terms, the cell subset or site label means: tumor margin region. The receptor was isolated from a male donor with lung adenocarcinoma. The CD4 and CD8 labels of this study may be unreliable. The chain links TRBV6-4 with TRBJ1-1; too little of a D gene remains to name it. The bases are TGTGCCAGCAGCTCGAGTCCGGGGAACACTGAAGCTTTCTTT. Translated, it gives CASSSSPGNTEAFF.